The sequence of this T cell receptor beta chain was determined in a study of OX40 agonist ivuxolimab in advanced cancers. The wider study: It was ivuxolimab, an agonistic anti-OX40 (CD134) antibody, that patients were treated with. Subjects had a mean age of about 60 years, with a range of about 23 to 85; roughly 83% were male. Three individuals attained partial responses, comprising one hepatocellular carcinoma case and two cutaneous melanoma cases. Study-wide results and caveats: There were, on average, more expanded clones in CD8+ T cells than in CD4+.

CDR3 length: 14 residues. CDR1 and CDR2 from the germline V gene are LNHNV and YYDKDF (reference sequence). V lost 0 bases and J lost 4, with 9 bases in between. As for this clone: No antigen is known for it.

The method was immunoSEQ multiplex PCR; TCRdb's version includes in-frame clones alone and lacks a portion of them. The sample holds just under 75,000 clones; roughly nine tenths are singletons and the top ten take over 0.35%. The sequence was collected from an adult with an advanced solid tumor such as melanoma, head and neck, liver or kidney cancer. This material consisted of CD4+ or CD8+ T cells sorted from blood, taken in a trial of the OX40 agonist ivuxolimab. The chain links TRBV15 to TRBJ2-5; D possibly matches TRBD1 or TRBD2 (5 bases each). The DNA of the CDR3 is TGTGCCACCAGCAGAGATGGGGGTGGAGAGACCCAGTACTTC. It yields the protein CATSRDGGGETQYF.